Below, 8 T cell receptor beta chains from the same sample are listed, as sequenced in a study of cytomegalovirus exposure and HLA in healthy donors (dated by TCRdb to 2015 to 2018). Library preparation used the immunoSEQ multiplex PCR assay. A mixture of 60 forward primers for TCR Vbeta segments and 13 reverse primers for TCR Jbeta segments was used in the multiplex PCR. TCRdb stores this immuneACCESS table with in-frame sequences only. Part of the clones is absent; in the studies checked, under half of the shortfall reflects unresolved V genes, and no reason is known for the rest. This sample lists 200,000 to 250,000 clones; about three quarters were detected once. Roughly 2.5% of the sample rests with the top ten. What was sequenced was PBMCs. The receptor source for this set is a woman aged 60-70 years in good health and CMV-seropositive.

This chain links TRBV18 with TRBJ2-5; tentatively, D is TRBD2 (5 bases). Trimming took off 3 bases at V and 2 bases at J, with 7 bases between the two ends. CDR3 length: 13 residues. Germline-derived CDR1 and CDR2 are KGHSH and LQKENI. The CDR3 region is CASSPRAQETQYF. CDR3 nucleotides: TGTGCCAGCTCACCGAGGGCTCAAGAGACCCAGTACTTC.

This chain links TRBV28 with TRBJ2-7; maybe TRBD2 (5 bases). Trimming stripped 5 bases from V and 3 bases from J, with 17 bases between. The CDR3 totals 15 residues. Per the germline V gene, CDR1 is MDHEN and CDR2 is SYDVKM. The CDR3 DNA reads TGTGCCAGCAGTGGGAGTTGGAGCTCGAGCTACGAGCAGTACTTC. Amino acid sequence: CASSGSWSSSYEQYF.

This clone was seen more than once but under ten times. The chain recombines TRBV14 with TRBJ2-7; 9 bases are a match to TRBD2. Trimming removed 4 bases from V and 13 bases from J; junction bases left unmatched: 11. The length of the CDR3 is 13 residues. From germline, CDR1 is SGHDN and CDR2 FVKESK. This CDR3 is CASSRLGTSPSYF. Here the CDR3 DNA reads TGTGCCAGCAGCCGCCTAGGGACTAGCCCCAGTTACTTC.

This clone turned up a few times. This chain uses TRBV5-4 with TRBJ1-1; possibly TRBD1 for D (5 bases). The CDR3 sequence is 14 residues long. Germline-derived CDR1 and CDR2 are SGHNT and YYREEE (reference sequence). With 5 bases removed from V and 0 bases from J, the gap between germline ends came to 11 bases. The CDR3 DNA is TGTGCCAGCAGAGCACAGGCACTGAACACTGAAGCTTTCTTT. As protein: CASRAQALNTEAFF.

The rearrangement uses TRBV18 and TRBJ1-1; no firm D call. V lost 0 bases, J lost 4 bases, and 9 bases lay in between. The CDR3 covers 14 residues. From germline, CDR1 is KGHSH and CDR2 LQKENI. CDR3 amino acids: CASSPPSGSTEAFF. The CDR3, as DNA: TGTGCCAGCTCACCACCATCCGGGAGCACTGAAGCTTTCTTT.

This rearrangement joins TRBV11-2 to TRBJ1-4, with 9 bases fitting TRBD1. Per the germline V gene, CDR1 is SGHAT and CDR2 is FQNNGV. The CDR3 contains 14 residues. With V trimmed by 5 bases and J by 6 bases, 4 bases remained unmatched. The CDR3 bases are TGTGCCAGCAGCCCTCGGGACAGGGATGAAAAACTGTTTTTT. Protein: CASSPRDRDEKLFF.

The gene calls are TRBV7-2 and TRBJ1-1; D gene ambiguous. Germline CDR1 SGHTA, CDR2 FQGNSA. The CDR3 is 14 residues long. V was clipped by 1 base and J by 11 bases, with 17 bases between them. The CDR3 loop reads CASSLVRTSRRAFF. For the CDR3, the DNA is TGTGCCAGCAGCTTAGTACGCACCTCTAGGAGGGCTTTCTTT. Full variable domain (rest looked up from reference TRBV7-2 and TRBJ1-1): GAGVSQSPSNKVTEKGKDVELRCDPISGHTALYWYRQSLGQGLEFLIYFQGNSAPDKSGLPSDRFSAERTGGSVSTLTIQRTQQEDSAVYLCASSLVRTSRRAFFGQGTRLTVV.

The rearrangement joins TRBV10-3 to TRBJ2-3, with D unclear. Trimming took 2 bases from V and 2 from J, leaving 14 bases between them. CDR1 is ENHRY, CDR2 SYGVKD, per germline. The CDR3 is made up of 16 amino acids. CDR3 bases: TGTGCCATCAGTGAGCGCAGCGTGCTTTACACAGATACGCAGTATTTT. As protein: CAISERSVLYTDTQYF.